This T cell receptor beta chain was sequenced in a study of blood T cell repertoires in COVID-19. The overall study: Acute and convalescent COVID-19 samples came from the United States, Italy and Spain. PBMCs, B-cell-depleted T cells, or T cells were the source of the cDNA or gDNA that made up the material.

Study processing details: Reference gene primer amplification in the assay estimated nucleated cell counts. Assay used: immunoSEQ multiplex PCR; TCRdb lists only in-frame clones, some missing. The V and J calls and the clone size are those of that table, but D and trimming were determined from the DNA. The sample contains 100,000 to 120,000 clones, 60% to 80% of which appear only once. Sequenced material: peripheral blood. The sequence was collected from a woman aged 80 or over with active or convalescent COVID-19.

The CDR3 DNA reads TGTGCCACCAGCACCTTGGGACACCTGGAGTTTATCAATCAGCCCCAGCATTTT. It codes for CATSTLGHLEFINQPQHF. V and J are TRBV15 and TRBJ1-5; weak D call: TRBD1 (6 bases). The germline V and J ends were trimmed by 4 bases and 3 bases, with 22 bases remaining between them. Germline V lookup: CDR1 LNHNV, CDR2 YYDKDF (reference sequence). The length of the CDR3 is 18 residues.